These T cell receptor beta chains were read from a single sample in a study of cytomegalovirus exposure and HLA in healthy donors. Assay used: immunoSEQ multiplex PCR; TCRdb lists only in-frame clones, some missing. The sample comprises about 180,000 clones, 85% of which are singletons, and 1% rests with the top ten. The sequenced sample was PBMCs. These TCRs come from a boy aged 2 to 9 in good health and CMV-seronegative. Both conserved end residues are part of each CDR3. D genes are given only for firm matches. A row's size may be missing; if present it is once, few, many or a size class.

clone_size j_call d_call v_call cdr3_length cdr3_aa cdr3_nt
NA TRBJ2-2 TRBD2 TRBV28 16 CASSLGSRGGTGELFF TGTGCCAGCAGTCTGGGGTCCCGGGGGGGCACCGGGGAGCTGTTTTTT
NA TRBJ1-6 NA TRBV2 16 CASSEALSSYNSPLHF TGTGCCAGCAGTGAAGCCCTGAGCTCCTATAATTCACCCCTCCACTTT
NA TRBJ2-1 NA TRBV7-9 15 CASSRRQERYNEQFF TGTGCCAGCAGCAGGCGACAGGAGCGATACAATGAGCAGTTCTTC
once TRBJ1-2 TRBD1 TRBV7-8 17 CASSALTGTGKTYGYTF TGTGCCAGCAGCGCATTAACCGGGACAGGGAAGACCTATGGCTACACCTTC
NA TRBJ2-7 TRBD2 TRBV4-2 21 CASSPDEHGTSGRASSYEQYF TGTGCCAGCAGCCCGGACGAACACGGGACTAGCGGGAGGGCCAGCTCCTACGAGCAGTACTTC
once TRBJ1-6 TRBD1 TRBV5-1 15 CASSLWTGGGSPLHF TGCGCCAGCAGCCTCTGGACAGGCGGAGGGTCACCCCTCCACTTT
NA TRBJ1-2 TRBD1 TRBV28 14 CASSWTGMNYGYTF TGTGCCAGCAGTTGGACAGGGATGAACTATGGCTACACCTTC
NA TRBJ2-5 TRBD2 TRBV5-1 15 CASTLSSGGGETQYF TGCGCCAGCACCCTGTCAAGCGGGGGCGGGGAGACCCAGTACTTC
once TRBJ2-5 NA TRBV6-5 14 CASSSSGVLETQYF TGTGCCAGCAGTTCGTCAGGGGTTTTGGAGACCCAGTACTTC
NA TRBJ1-1 NA TRBV9 14 CASSAQVVLTEAFF TGTGCCAGCAGCGCCCAGGTGGTCCTCACTGAAGCTTTCTTT
few TRBJ2-1 TRBD2 TRBV2 16 CASSEPGLAAYNEQFF TGTGCCAGCAGCGAACCGGGACTAGCGGCCTACAATGAGCAGTTCTTC
NA TRBJ1-1 NA TRBV5-1 13 CASSLEVGGDAFF TGCGCCAGCAGCTTGGAGGTAGGGGGTGACGCTTTCTTT
NA TRBJ2-3 TRBD2 TRBV27 16 CASSLTSGGWEDTQYF TGTGCCAGCAGTCTCACTAGCGGGGGGTGGGAAGATACGCAGTATTTT
NA TRBJ2-1 NA TRBV28 15 CASSLVQDSPREQFF TGTGCCAGCAGTTTAGTTCAGGACTCCCCCAGGGAGCAGTTCTTC
NA TRBJ2-1 NA TRBV15 12 CATSQQLGEQFF TGTGCCACCAGTCAGCAGTTGGGCGAGCAGTTCTTC
NA TRBJ2-1 TRBD1 TRBV9 16 CASSPRQGATYNEQFF TGTGCCAGCAGCCCCCGGCAGGGGGCAACCTACAATGAGCAGTTCTTC
NA TRBJ1-1 TRBD1 TRBV28 19 CASSMVAGGISPMNTEAFF TGTGCCAGCAGTATGGTGGCAGGGGGGATTTCCCCGATGAACACTGAAGCTTTCTTT
few TRBJ1-3 NA TRBV6-1 15 CASSEGDEAGNTIYF TGTGCCAGCAGTGAAGGAGACGAAGCGGGAAACACCATATATTTT
NA TRBJ1-2 TRBD1 TRBV6-4 17 CASSDTFFLGQGFGYTF TGTGCCAGCAGTGACACCTTTTTTTTGGGACAGGGCTTCGGCTACACCTTC
once TRBJ2-3 NA TRBV19 13 CASRESGTDTQYF TGTGCCAGCCGGGAGTCTGGCACAGATACGCAGTATTTT
NA TRBJ1-1 NA TRBV21-1 12 CASGAPAGEAFF TGTGCCAGCGGAGCTCCTGCGGGTGAAGCTTTCTTT
once TRBJ2-3 NA TRBV18 16 CASSPLGGTSTDTQYF TGTGCCAGCTCACCACTTGGGGGGACTAGCACAGATACGCAGTATTTT
NA TRBJ1-1 NA TRBV5-1 14 CASSLERGITEAFF TGTGCCAGCAGCTTGGAACGAGGGATCACTGAAGCTTTCTTT
few TRBJ2-7 NA TRBV5-1 14 CASSLEAGLSEQYF TGCGCCAGCAGCTTGGAAGCAGGCCTCTCCGAGCAGTACTTC
NA TRBJ1-2 TRBD1 TRBV6-6 15 CASSPPQTGGFGYTF TGTGCCAGCAGCCCTCCTCAGACAGGGGGGTTTGGCTACACCTTC
NA TRBJ2-1 TRBD1 TRBV2 16 CASSDPSWTGLNEQFF TGTGCCAGCAGTGATCCCTCGTGGACAGGTCTGAATGAGCAGTTCTTC